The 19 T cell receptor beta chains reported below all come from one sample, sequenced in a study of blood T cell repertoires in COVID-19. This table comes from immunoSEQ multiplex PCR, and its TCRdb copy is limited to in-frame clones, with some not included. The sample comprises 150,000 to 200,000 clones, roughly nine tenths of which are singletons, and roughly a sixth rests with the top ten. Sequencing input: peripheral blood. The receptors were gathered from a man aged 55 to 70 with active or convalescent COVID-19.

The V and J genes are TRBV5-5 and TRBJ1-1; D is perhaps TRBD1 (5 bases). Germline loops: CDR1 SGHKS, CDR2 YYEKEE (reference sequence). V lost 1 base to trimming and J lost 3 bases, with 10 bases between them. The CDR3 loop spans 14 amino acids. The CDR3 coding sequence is TGTGCCAGCAGCTTGTGGGGGGTTGACACTGAAGCTTTCTTT. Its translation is CASSLWGVDTEAFF.

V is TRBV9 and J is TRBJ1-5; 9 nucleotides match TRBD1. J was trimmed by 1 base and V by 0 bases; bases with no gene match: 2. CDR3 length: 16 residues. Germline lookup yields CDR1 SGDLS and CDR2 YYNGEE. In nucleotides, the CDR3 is TGTGCCAGCAGCGTAGGGACAGGGGCGAGCAATCAGCCCCAGCATTTT. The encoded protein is CASSVGTGASNQPQHF.

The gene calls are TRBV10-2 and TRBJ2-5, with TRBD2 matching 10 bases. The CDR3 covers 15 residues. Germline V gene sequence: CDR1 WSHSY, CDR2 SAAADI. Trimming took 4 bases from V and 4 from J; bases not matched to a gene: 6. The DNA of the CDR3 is TGCGCCAGCAGTGGCAGCGGGGGGGTAGGAGAGACCCAGTACTTC. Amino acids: CASSGSGGVGETQYF.

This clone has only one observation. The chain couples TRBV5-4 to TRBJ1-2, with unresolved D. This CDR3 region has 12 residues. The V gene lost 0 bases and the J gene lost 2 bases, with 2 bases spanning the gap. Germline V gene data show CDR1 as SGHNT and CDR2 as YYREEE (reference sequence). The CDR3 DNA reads TGTGCCAGCAGCTTGGTAAACTATGGCTACACCTTC. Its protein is CASSLVNYGYTF.

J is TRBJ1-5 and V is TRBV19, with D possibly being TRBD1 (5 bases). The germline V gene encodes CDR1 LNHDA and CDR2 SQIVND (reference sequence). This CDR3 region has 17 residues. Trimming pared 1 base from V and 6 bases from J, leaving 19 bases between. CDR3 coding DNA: TGTGCCAGTAGTATAGGCGGGGGACTGCGGTTCAGTCAGCCCCAGCATTTT. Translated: CASSIGGGLRFSQPQHF.

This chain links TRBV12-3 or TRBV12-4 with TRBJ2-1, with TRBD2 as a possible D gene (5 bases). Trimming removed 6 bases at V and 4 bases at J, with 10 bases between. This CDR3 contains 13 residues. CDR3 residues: CASRLAEYNEQFF. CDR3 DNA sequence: TGTGCCAGCAGGCTAGCAGAGTACAATGAGCAGTTCTTC.

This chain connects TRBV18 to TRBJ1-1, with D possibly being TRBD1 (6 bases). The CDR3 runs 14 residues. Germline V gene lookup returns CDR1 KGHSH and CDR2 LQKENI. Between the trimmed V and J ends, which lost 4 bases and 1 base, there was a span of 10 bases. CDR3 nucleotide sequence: TGTGCCAGCTCACTCTGGACAGCGAACACTGAAGCTTTCTTT. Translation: CASSLWTANTEAFF.

The CDR3 reads CAIKLPIDNEQFF. CDR3 bases: TGTGCCATCAAACTACCTATCGACAATGAGCAGTTCTTC. The V gene is TRBV10-3, the J gene TRBJ2-1, with D uncertain. The CDR3 is 13 amino acids. V dropped 7 bases and J dropped 5 bases, with 12 bases sitting between them. CDR1 and CDR2 from the germline V gene are ENHRY and SYGVKD.

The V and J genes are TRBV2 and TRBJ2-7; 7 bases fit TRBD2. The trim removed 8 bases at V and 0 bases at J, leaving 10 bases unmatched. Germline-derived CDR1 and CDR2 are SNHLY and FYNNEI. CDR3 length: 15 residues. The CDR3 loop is CASEFAGANSYEQYF. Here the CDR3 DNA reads TGTGCCAGCGAATTCGCGGGAGCAAACTCCTACGAGCAGTACTTC.

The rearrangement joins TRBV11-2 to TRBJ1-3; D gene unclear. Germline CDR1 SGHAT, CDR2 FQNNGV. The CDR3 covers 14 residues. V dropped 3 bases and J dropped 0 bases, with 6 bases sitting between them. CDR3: CASSLSPSGNTIYF. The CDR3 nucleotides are TGTGCCAGCAGCTTGAGCCCCTCTGGAAACACCATATATTTT.

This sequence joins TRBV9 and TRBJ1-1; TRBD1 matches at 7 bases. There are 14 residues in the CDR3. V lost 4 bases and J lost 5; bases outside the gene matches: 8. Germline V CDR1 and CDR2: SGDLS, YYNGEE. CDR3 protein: CASSNRQGWTEAFF. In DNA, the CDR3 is TGTGCCAGCAGCAACCGACAGGGATGGACTGAAGCTTTCTTT.

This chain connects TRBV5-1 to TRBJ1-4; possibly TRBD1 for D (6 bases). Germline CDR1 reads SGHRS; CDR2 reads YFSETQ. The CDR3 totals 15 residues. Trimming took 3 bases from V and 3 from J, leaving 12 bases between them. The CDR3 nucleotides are TGCGCCAGCAGCTCGACCGGGACACCTAATGAAAAACTGTTTTTT. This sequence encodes CASSSTGTPNEKLFF.

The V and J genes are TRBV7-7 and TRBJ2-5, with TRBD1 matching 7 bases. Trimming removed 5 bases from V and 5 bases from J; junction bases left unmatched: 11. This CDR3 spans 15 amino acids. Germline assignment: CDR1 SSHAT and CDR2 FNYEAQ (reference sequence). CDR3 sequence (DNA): TGTGCCAGCAGCAAACGGACAGGTACCAAGGAGACCCAGTACTTC. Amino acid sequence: CASSKRTGTKETQYF. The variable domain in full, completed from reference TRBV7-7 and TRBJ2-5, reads GAGVSQSPRYKVTKRGQDVTLRCDPISSHATLYWYQQALGQGPEFLTYFNYEAQPDKSGLPSDRFSAERPEGSISTLTIQRTEQRDSAMYRCASSKRTGTKETQYFGPGTRLLVL.

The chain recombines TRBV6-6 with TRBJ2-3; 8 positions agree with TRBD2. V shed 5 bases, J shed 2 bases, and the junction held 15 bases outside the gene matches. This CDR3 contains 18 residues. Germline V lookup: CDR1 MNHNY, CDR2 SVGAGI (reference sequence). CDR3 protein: CASSRVTGSSGLTDTQYF. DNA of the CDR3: TGTGCCAGCAGTCGAGTTACAGGCTCTAGCGGGCTCACAGATACGCAGTATTTT.

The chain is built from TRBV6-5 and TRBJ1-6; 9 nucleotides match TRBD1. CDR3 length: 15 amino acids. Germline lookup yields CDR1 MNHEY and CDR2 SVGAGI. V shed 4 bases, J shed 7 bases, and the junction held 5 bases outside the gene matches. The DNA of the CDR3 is TGTGCCAGCAGTTTACAGGGGGCGAGGAATTCACCCCTCCACTTT. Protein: CASSLQGARNSPLHF.

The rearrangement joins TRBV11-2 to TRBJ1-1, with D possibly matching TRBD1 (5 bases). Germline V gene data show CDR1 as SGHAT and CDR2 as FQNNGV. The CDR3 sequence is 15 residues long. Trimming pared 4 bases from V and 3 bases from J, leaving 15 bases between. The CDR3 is CASSSIRARDTEAFF. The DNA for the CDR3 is TGTGCCAGCAGCTCGATCAGGGCTAGGGACACTGAAGCTTTCTTT.

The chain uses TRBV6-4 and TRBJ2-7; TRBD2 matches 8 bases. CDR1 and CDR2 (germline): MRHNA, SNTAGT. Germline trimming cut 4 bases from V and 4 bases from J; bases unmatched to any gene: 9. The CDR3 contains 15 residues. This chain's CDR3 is CASSVMGLDEYEQYF. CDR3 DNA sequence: TGTGCCAGCAGTGTAATGGGACTAGACGAGTACGAGCAGTACTTC.

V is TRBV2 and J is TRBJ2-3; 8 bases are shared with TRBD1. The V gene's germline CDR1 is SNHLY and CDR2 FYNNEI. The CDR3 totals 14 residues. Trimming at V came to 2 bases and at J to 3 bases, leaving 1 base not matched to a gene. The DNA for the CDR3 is TGTGCCAGCAGTGAACAGGGGGCTACAGATACGCAGTATTTT. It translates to CASSEQGATDTQYF.

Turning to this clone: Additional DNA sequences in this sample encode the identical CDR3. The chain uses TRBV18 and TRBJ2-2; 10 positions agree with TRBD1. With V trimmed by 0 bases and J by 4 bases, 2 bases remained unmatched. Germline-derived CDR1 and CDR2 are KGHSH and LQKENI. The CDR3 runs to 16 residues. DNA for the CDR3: TGTGCCAGCTCACCACCGAGGACAGGGGGCACCGGGGAGCTGTTTTTT. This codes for CASSPPRTGGTGELFF.